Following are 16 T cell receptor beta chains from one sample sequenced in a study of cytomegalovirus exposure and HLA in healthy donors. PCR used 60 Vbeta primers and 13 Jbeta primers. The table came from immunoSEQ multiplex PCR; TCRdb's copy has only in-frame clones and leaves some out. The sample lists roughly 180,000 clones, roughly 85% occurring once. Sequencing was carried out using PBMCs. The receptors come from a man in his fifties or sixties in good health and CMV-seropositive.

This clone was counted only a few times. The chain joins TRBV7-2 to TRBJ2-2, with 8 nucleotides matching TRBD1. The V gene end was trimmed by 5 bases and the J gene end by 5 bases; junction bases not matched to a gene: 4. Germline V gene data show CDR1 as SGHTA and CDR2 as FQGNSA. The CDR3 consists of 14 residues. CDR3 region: CASSLTGETGELFF. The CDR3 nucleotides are TGTGCCAGCAGCCTGACAGGGGAAACCGGGGAGCTGTTTTTT.

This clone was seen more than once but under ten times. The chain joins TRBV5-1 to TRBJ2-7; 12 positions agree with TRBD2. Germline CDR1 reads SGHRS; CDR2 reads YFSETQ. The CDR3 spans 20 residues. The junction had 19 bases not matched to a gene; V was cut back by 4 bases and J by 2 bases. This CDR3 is CASSRQGLAGGPGSAYEQYF. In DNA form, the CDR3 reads TGCGCCAGCAGCAGACAGGGTCTAGCGGGGGGGCCGGGTTCTGCCTACGAGCAGTACTTC.

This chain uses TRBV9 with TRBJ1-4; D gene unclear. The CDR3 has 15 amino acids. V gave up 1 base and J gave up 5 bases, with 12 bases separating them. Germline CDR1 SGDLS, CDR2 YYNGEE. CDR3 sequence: CASSVLNTNNEKLFF. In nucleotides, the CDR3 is TGTGCCAGCAGCGTATTAAACACCAACAATGAAAAACTGTTTTTT.

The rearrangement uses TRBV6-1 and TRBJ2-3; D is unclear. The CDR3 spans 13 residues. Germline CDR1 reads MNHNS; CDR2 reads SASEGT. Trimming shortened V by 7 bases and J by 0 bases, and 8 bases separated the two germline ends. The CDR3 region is CASTGGSTDTQYF. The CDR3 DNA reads TGTGCCAGCACCGGCGGTAGCACAGATACGCAGTATTTT.

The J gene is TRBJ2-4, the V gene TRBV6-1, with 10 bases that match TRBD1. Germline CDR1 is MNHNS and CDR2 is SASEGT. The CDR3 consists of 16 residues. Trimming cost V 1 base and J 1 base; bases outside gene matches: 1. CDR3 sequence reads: CASSEGGQGAKNIQYF. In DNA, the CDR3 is TGTGCCAGCAGTGAAGGGGGACAGGGGGCCAAAAACATTCAGTACTTC.

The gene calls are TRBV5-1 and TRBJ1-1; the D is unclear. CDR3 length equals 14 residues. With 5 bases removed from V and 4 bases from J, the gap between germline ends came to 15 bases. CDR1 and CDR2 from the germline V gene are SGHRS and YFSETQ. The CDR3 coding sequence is TGCGCCAGCAGGCTAACGGGCCGGGGCACTGAAGCTTTCTTT. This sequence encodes CASRLTGRGTEAFF.

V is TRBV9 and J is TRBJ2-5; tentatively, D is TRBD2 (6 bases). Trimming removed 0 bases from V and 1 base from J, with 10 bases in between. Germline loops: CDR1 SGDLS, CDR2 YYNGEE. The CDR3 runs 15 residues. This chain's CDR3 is CASSVGEALQETQYF. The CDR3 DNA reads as TGTGCCAGCAGCGTAGGGGAGGCCCTCCAAGAGACCCAGTACTTC.

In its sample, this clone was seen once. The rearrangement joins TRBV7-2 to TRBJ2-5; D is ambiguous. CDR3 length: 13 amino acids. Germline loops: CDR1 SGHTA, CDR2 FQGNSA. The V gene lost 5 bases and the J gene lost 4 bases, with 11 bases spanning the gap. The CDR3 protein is CASSLRRGETQYF. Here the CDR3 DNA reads TGTGCCAGCAGCCTGAGACGAGGAGAGACCCAGTACTTC.

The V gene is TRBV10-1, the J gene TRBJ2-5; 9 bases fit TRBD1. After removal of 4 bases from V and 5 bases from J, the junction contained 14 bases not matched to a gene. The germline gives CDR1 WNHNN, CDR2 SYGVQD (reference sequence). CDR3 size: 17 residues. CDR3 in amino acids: CASSVGTGPMIGETQYF. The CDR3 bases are TGCGCCAGCAGTGTGGGGACAGGGCCGATGATTGGGGAGACCCAGTACTTC.

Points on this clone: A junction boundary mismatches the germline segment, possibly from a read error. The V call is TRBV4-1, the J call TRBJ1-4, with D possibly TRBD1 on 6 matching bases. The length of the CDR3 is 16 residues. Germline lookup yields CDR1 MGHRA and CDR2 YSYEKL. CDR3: CASRGTVGTTNEKLFF. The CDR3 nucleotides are TGCGCCAGCAGAGGTACCGTGGGGACAACAAATGAAAAACTGTTTTTT.

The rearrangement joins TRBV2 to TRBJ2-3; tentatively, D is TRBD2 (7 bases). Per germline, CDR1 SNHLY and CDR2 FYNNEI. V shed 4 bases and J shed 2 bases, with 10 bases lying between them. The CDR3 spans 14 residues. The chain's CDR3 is CASSGGGATDTQYF. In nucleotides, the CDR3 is TGTGCCAGCAGTGGAGGGGGGGCCACAGATACGCAGTATTTT.

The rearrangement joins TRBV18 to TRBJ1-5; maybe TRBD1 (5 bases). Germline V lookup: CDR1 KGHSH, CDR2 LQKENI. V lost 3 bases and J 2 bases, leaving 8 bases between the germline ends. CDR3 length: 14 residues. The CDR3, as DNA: TGTGCCAGCTCACCGGACATGGGCAATCAGCCCCAGCATTTT. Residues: CASSPDMGNQPQHF. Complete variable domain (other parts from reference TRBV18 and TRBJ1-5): NAGVMQNPRHLVRRRGQEARLRCSPMKGHSHVYWYRQLPEEGLKFMVYLQKENIIDESGMPKERFSAEFPKEGPSILRIQQVVRGDSAAYFCASSPDMGNQPQHFGDGTRLSIL.

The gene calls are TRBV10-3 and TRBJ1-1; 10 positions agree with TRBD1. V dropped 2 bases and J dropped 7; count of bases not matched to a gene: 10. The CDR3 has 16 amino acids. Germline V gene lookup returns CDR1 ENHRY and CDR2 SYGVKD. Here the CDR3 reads CAISEPSGTGDLEAFF. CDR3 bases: TGTGCCATCAGTGAGCCCTCCGGGACAGGGGACCTTGAAGCTTTCTTT.

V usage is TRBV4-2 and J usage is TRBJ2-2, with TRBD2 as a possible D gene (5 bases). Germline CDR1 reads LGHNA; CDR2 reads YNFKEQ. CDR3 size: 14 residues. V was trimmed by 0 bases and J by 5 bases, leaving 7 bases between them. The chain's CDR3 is CASSQEPGTGELFF. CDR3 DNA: TGTGCCAGCAGCCAAGAACCGGGGACCGGGGAGCTGTTTTTT.

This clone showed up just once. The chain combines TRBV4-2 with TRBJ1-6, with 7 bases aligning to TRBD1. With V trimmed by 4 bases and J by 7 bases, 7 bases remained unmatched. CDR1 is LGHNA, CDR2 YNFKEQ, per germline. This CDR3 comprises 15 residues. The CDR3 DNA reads TGTGCCAGCAGCCTTAAGGACAGGTCGAATTCACCCCTCCACTTT. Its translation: CASSLKDRSNSPLHF.

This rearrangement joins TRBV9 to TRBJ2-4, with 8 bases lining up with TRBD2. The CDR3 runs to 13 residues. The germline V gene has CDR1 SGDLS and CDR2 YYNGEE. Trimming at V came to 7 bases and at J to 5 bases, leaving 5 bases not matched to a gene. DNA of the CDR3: TGTGCCAGCGGGTCGGGGGGGGAAAACATTCAGTACTTC. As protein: CASGSGGENIQYF. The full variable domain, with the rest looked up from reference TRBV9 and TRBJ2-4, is DSGVTQTPKHLITATGQRVTLRCSPRSGDLSVYWYQQSLDQGLQFLIQYYNGEERAKGNILERFSAQQFPDLHSELNLSSLELGDSALYFCASGSGGENIQYFGAGTRLSVL.